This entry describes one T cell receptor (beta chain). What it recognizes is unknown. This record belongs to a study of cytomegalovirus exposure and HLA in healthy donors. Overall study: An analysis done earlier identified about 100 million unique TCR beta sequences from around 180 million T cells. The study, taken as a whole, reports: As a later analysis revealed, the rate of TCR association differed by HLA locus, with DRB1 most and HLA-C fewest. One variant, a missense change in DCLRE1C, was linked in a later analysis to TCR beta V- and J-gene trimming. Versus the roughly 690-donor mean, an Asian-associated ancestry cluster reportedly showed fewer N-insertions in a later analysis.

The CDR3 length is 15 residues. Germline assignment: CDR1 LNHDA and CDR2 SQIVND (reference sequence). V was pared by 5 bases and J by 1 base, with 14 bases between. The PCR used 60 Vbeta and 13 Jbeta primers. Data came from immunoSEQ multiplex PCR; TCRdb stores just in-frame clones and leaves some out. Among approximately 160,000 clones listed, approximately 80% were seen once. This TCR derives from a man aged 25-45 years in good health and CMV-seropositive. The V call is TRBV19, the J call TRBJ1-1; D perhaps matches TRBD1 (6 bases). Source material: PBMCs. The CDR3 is CASSPSTGQNTEAFF. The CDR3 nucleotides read TGTGCCAGTAGTCCCTCAACAGGGCAGAACACTGAAGCTTTCTTT.